The 17 T cell receptor beta chains presented below share a single source sample, sequenced in a study of T cells in Graves' hyperthyroidism and ophthalmopathy. Researchers amplified the TCR beta CDR3 regions from RNA transcripts. RT-PCR in the first round (using the HTBI primer set) targeted the TCR CDR3. Each CDR3 protein is one row after TCRdb ran MiXCR on the multiplex PCR reads. The data show around 210,000 distinct CDR3 sequences, about a sixth seen once. Material for sequencing was blood. The receptors were gathered from a woman between 50 and 59 years old with Graves' hyperthyroidism.

This clonotype was recorded at least ten times. The chain combines TRBV28 with TRBJ1-5; D is undetermined. Germline CDR1 reads MDHEN; CDR2 reads SYDVKM. Trimming shortened V by 5 bases and J by 5 bases, and 13 bases separated the two germline ends. The CDR3 is 14 amino acids. CDR3 bases: TGTGCCAGCAGTCCAGGTGCGGGCGATCAGCCCCAGCATTTT. Translated, it gives CASSPGAGDQPQHF.

On this clonotype itself: A much larger clone sits a single nucleotide away, making a read error possible. The rearrangement links TRBV11-2 to TRBJ2-3; tentative D call: TRBD1 (6 bases). CDR3 length: 16 amino acids. The V gene lost 5 bases and the J gene lost 4 bases, with 19 bases spanning the gap. Germline lookup yields CDR1 SGHAT and CDR2 FQNNGV. CDR3 in amino acids: CASSTSFGGGPDTQYF. The DNA of the CDR3 is TGTGCCAGCAGCACTAGTTTTGGTGGGGGCCCAGATACGCAGTATTTT.

The V and J genes are TRBV9 and TRBJ1-6, with D maybe TRBD1 (6 bases). The length of the CDR3 is 14 residues. Per germline, CDR1 SGDLS and CDR2 YYNGEE. V was pared by 3 bases and J by 8 bases, with 12 bases between. The CDR3 coding sequence is TGTGCCAGCAGCGGACAGGTCTCAGATTCACCCCTCCACTTT. Its translation: CASSGQVSDSPLHF.

The genes are TRBV20-1 and TRBJ2-7; 9 bases map to TRBD2. CDR1 DFQATT and CDR2 SNEGSKA come from the germline V gene (reference sequence). CDR3 length: 15 residues. The V gene end was trimmed by 6 bases and the J gene end by 1 base; junction bases not matched to a gene: 10. This chain's CDR3 is CSAKPLAGISYEQYF. Written as DNA, the CDR3 is TGCAGTGCCAAACCTCTAGCGGGAATATCCTACGAGCAGTACTTC.

This clonotype was seen repeatedly, ten times or more. The V call is TRBV4-1, the J call TRBJ2-1; 11 bases map to TRBD2. The CDR3 has 18 residues. Germline-derived CDR1 and CDR2 are MGHRA and YSYEKL. V trimming: 2 bases; J trimming: 8 bases; junction bases outside the gene matches: 14. CDR3 in DNA: TGCGCCAGCAGCCAATCCCGACTAGCGGGACCCCATCGGGATGAGCAGTTCTTC. Translating gives CASSQSRLAGPHRDEQFF.

This clonotype was seen repeatedly, ten times or more. The V gene is TRBV4-1, the J gene TRBJ1-1; D is perhaps TRBD1 (6 bases). The CDR3 is 14 amino acids. The V end was cut by 5 bases, the J end by 4 bases, with 14 bases between. CDR1 is MGHRA, CDR2 YSYEKL, per germline. The DNA of the CDR3 is TGCGCCAGCAGCGTCTATACAGGGAGCACTGAAGCTTTCTTT. Translated, it gives CASSVYTGSTEAFF.

Worth noting for this clonotype: Being one base from a much bigger clone, this may be a read error. The CDR3 region has the DNA TGCGCCAGCAGCTTGGTTTCCGGTACGAATGAGCAGTACTTC. It codes for CASSLVSGTNEQYF. The V call is TRBV5-1, the J call TRBJ2-7; D gene ambiguous. CDR1 and CDR2 (germline): SGHRS, YFSETQ. V dropped 0 bases and J dropped 7 bases, with 14 bases sitting between them. CDR3 length: 14 amino acids.

The chain is built from TRBV13 and TRBJ2-1; 10 bases line up with TRBD2. The CDR3 has 16 residues. The germline gives CDR1 PRHDT, CDR2 FYEKMQ (reference sequence). With V trimmed by 4 bases and J by 2 bases, 5 bases remained unmatched. CDR3 bases: TGTGCCAGCAGCTCCCGACTAGCGGGTGCCTACAATGAGCAGTTCTTC. Amino acid sequence: CASSSRLAGAYNEQFF.

This clonotype was observed at least ten times. Here the CDR3 reads CAWTWDGGTQYF. Written as DNA, the CDR3 is TGTGCCTGGACCTGGGACGGGGGGACCCAGTACTTC. This sequence joins TRBV30 and TRBJ2-5; D perhaps matches TRBD2 (6 bases). This CDR3 has 12 amino acids. V was cut by 4 bases and J by 7 bases, with 13 bases left in between. Germline V lookup: CDR1 GTSNPN, CDR2 SVGIG (reference sequence).

This clonotype was counted at least ten times. This chain joins TRBV11-2 and TRBJ2-5; 13 nucleotides line up with TRBD2. This CDR3 has 19 residues. V shed 0 bases, J shed 5 bases, and the junction held 12 bases outside the gene matches. Per germline, CDR1 SGHAT and CDR2 FQNNGV. Written as DNA, the CDR3 is TGTGCCAGCAGCTTAGACTCCGGCGGGACTAGCGGGGCGCGGGAGACCCAGTACTTC. Residues: CASSLDSGGTSGARETQYF.

This clonotype has a handful of counts. The gene calls are TRBV3-1 and TRBJ1-2, with 8 bases matching TRBD1. There are 14 residues in the CDR3. In germline, CDR1 is LGHDT, CDR2 YNNKEL (reference sequence). V lost 7 bases to trimming and J lost 1 base; unmatched junction nucleotides: 5. CDR3 amino acids: CASTKTGDNYGYTF. The CDR3 bases are TGTGCCAGCACGAAGACAGGGGATAACTATGGCTACACCTTC.

This clonotype was observed at least ten times. The rearrangement links TRBV11-2 to TRBJ1-2; D is undetermined. Trimming removed 1 base at V and 3 bases at J, with 6 bases between. CDR3 size: 13 residues. Per the germline V gene, CDR1 is SGHAT and CDR2 is FQNNGV. This chain's CDR3 is CASSLAVDYGYTF. CDR3 coding DNA: TGTGCCAGCAGCTTAGCAGTTGACTATGGCTACACCTTC.

This clonotype has a count of ten or more. The J gene is TRBJ1-1, the V gene TRBV12-3 or TRBV12-4; no clear D. CDR3 length: 13 residues. The V end was cut by 6 bases, the J end by 2 bases, with 10 bases between. The CDR3 DNA sequence: TGTGCCAGCAGCGAACCCATCAACACTGAAGCTTTCTTT. Encoded protein: CASSEPINTEAFF.

The table lists this clonotype with a few counts. This sequence joins TRBV6-5 and TRBJ1-3; 7 nucleotides align to TRBD1. The CDR3 totals 19 residues. Trimming at V came to 7 bases and at J to 1 base, leaving 19 bases not matched to a gene. Germline V gene lookup returns CDR1 MNHEY and CDR2 SVGAGI. The chain's CDR3 is CASTNGGTAATSSGNTIYF. DNA for the CDR3: TGTGCCAGCACCAATGGGGGGACAGCGGCTACTAGTTCTGGAAACACCATATATTTT.

The V call is TRBV6-1, the J call TRBJ1-5, with D unresolved. The germline V and J ends were trimmed by 4 bases and 6 bases, with 13 bases remaining between them. The CDR3 has 14 residues. Germline lookup yields CDR1 MNHNS and CDR2 SASEGT. This CDR3 reads CASSVWEIGQPQHF. In nucleotides, the CDR3 is TGTGCCAGCAGTGTATGGGAAATCGGTCAGCCCCAGCATTTT.

This clonotype was counted many times. V usage is TRBV7-9 and J usage is TRBJ2-7; D gene unclear. The CDR3 length is 12 residues. The V and J ends lost 5 bases and 6 bases respectively, with 11 bases between them. Germline V gene lookup returns CDR1 SEHNR and CDR2 FQNEAQ (reference sequence). The CDR3 bases are TGTGCCAGCAGCCCTCTGTCTGGCGAGCAGTACTTC. This codes for CASSPLSGEQYF. The full variable domain, rest sourced from reference TRBV7-9 and TRBJ2-7, is DTGVSQNPRHKITKRGQNVTFRCDPISEHNRLYWYRQTLGQGPEFLTYFQNEAQLEKSRLLSDRFSAERPKGSFSTLEIQRTEQGDSAMYLCASSPLSGEQYFGPGTRLTVT.

There are many counts of this clonotype. The genes are TRBV4-1 and TRBJ1-1; no definite D call. This CDR3 is 13 amino acids long. Germline CDR1 MGHRA, CDR2 YSYEKL. The germline V and J ends were trimmed by 0 bases and 3 bases, with 5 bases remaining between them. DNA for the CDR3: TGCGCCAGCAGCCAAGACCAGTACACTGAAGCTTTCTTT. This encodes CASSQDQYTEAFF.